The present TCR beta chain was sequenced within a study of blood T cell repertoires in COVID-19. Study summary: PBMCs, B-cell-depleted T cells, or T cells were the source of the cDNA or gDNA that made up the material.

Enrollment of patients from Seattle took place during active infection, with longitudinal follow-up. The ends lost 5 bases at V and 3 bases at J; junction bases unmatched: 6. CDR3 size: 13 residues. The germline V gene has CDR1 GTSNPN and CDR2 SVGIG (reference sequence). Original handling: Counts of nucleated cells, estimated from reference gene primer amplification, were obtained. The protocol was immunoSEQ multiplex PCR, while the TCRdb copy is restricted to in-frame clones and leaves out a portion. V and J calls and clone size are copied from that table; D and trimming were computed from the DNA. The sample lists 300,000 to 400,000 clones; roughly 88% were seen once.

The sequence came from a woman younger than 45 with COVID-19, enrolled during active disease. Input material: peripheral blood. The chain combines TRBV30 with TRBJ2-5; 7 nucleotides agree with TRBD2. The CDR3 protein is CAWGLAAKETQYF. CDR3 DNA sequence: TGTGCCTGGGGTCTAGCGGCGAAAGAGACCCAGTACTTC. Full variable domain (missing parts from reference TRBV30 and TRBJ2-5): SQTIHQWPATLVQPVGSPLSLECTVEGTSNPNLYWYRQAAGRGLQLLFYSVGIGQISSEVPQNLSASRPQDRQFILSSKKLLLSDSGFYLCAWGLAAKETQYFGPGTRLLVL.